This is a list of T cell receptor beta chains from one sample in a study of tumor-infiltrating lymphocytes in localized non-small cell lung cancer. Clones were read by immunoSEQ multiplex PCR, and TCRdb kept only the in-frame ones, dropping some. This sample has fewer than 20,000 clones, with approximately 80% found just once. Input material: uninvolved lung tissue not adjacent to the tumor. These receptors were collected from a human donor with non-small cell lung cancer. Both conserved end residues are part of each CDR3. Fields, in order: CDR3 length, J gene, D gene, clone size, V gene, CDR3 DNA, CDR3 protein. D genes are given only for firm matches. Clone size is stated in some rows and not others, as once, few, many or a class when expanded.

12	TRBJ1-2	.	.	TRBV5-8	TGTGCCAGCAGCTTGAAATCTCCTGGCTACACCTTC	CASSLKSPGYTF
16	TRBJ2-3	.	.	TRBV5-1	TGCGCCAGCAGCTTGGTAAATCCAGCAGGCACAGATACGCAGTATTTT	CASSLVNPAGTDTQYF
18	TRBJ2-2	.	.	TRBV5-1	TGCGCCAGCAGCTTGGCCCGGAGTCTAGCGTTGAACACCGGGGAGCTGTTTTTT	CASSLARSLALNTGELFF
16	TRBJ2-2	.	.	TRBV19	TGTGCCACCAAAAGGGCCCTAGGGGGGAACACCGGGGAGCTGTTTTTT	CATKRALGGNTGELFF
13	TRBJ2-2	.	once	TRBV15	TGTGCCACCAGCAGAGGACTAGCCGGGGAGCTGTTTTTT	CATSRGLAGELFF
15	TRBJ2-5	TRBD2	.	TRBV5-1	TGCGCCAGCAGCATGACTAGCGGGAGCTCAGAGACCCAGTACTTC	CASSMTSGSSETQYF
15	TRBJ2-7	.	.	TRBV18	TGTGCCAGCTCACCACGGCAGGGGCCTTCCTACGAGCAGTACTTC	CASSPRQGPSYEQYF
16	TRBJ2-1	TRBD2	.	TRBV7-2	TGTGCCAGCAGCTTAAGTCTGGGACTAGGGCGGAATGAGCAGTTCTTC	CASSLSLGLGRNEQFF
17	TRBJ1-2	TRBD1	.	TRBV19	TGTGCCAGTAGTATAGATGGGGCGCCGGGACAGAGCCATGGCTACACCTTC	CASSIDGAPGQSHGYTF
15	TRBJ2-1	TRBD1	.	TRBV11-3	TGTGCCAGCAGCCCCGGGACAGATATTTACAATGAGCAGTTCTTC	CASSPGTDIYNEQFF
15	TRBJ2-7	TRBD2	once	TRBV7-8	TGTGCCAGCAGCTTAGAGGCTAGCGGCCTCTACGAGCAGTACTTC	CASSLEASGLYEQYF
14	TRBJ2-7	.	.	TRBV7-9	TGTGCCAGCAGCTTACTTCCAGACTCCTACGAGCAGTACTTC	CASSLLPDSYEQYF
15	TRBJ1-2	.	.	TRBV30	TGTGCCTGGAGTGTTGGGGGAACTCTCGGGTATGGCTACACCTTC	CAWSVGGTLGYGYTF
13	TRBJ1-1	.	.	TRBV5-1	TGCGCCAGCAGCTTGGAACAGAACACTGAAGCTTTCTTT	CASSLEQNTEAFF
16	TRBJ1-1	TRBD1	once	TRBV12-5	TGTGCTAGTGGTTTGGCCCTAACAGGGGACTTAGCTGAAGCTTTCTTT	CASGLALTGDLAEAFF
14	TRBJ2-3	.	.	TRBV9	TGTGCCAGCAGCGGGACAGTTAGCACAGATACGCAGTATTTT	CASSGTVSTDTQYF
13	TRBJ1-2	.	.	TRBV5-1	TGCGCCAGCAGCTTACGGACAGAGGGTGGCTACACCTTC	CASSLRTEGGYTF
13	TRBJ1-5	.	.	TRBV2	TGTGCCAGCCTAGCGGGGGCGGGTCAGCCCCAGCATTTT	CASLAGAGQPQHF
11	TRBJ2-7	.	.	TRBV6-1	TGTGCCAGCAGTGAATTTTACGAGCAGTACTTC	CASSEFYEQYF
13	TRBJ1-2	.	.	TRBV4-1	TGCGCCAGCAGCCAAGACGGGATCTATGGCTACACCTTC	CASSQDGIYGYTF
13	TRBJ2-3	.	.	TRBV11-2	TGTGCCAGCAGCTTAGATCTCGCAGATACGCAGTATTTT	CASSLDLADTQYF
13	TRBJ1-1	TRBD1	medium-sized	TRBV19	TGTGCCAGCCTGACAGGGATGAACACTGAAGCTTTCTTT	CASLTGMNTEAFF